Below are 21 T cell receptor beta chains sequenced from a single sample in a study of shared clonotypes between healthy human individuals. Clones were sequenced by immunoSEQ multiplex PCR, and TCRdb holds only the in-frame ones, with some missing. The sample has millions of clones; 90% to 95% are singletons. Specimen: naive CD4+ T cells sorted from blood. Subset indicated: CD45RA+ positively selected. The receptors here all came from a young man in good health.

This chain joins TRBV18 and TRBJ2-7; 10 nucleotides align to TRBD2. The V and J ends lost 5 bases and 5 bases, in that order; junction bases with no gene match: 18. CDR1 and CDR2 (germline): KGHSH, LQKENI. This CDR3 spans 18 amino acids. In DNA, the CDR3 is TGTGCCAGCTCAGGGCAAGCGAGCGGGGGGGCCTCCGCTAACGAGCAGTACTTC. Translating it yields CASSGQASGGASANEQYF.

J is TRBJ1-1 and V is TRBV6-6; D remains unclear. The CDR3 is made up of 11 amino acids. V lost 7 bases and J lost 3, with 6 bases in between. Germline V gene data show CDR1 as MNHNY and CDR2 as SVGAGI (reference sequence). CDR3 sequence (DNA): TGTGCCAGCAACCGAGACACTGAAGCTTTCTTT. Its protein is CASNRDTEAFF.

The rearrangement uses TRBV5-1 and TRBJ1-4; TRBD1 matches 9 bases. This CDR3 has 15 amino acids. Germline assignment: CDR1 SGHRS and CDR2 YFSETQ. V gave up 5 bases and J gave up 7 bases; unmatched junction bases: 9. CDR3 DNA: TGCGCCAGCAGTCTAACGGACAGGGGCAGTGAAAAACTGTTTTTT. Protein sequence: CASSLTDRGSEKLFF.

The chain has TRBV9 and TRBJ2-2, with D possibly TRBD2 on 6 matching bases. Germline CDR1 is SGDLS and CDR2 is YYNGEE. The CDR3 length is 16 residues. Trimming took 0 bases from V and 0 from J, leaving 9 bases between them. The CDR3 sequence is CASSVDPGANTGELFF. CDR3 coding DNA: TGTGCCAGCAGCGTAGATCCGGGAGCGAACACCGGGGAGCTGTTTTTT.

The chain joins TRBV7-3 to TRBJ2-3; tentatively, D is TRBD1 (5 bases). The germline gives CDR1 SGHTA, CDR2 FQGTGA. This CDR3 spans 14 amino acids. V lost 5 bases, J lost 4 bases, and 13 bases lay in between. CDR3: CASSPRAGSDTQYF. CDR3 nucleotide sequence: TGTGCCAGCAGCCCCAGGGCAGGGTCAGATACGCAGTATTTT.

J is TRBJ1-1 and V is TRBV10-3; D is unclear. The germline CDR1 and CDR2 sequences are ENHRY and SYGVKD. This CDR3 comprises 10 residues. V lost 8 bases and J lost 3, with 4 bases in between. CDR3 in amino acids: CAIGDTEAFF. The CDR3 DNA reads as TGTGCCATCGGAGACACTGAAGCTTTCTTT.

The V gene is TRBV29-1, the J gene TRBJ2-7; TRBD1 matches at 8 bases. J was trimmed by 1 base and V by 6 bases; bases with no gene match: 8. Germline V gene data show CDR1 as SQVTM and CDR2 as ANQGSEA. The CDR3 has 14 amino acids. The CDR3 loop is CSVAGGFSSYEQYF. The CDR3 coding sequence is TGCAGCGTGGCAGGGGGCTTTTCTTCCTACGAGCAGTACTTC.

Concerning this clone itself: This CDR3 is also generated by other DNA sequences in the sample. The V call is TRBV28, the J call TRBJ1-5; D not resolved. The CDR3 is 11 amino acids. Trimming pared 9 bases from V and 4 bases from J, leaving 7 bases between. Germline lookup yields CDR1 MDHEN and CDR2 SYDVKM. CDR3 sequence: CASSGNQPQHF. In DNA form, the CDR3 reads TGTGCCAGTAGTGGGAATCAGCCCCAGCATTTT. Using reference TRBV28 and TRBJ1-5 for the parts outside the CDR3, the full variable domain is DVKVTQSSRYLVKRTGEKVFLECVQDMDHENMFWYRQDPGLGLRLIYFSYDVKMKEKGDIPEGYSVSREKKERFSLILESASTNQTSMYLCASSGNQPQHFGDGTRLSIL.

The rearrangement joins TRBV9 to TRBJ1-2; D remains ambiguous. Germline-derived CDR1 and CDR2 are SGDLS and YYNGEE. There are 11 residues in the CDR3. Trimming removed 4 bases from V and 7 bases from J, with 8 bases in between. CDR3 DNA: TGTGCCAGCAGCACTCGAGGTGGCTACACCTTC. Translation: CASSTRGGYTF. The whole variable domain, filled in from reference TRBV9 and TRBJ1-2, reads DSGVTQTPKHLITATGQRVTLRCSPRSGDLSVYWYQQSLDQGLQFLIQYYNGEERAKGNILERFSAQQFPDLHSELNLSSLELGDSALYFCASSTRGGYTFGSGTRLTVV.

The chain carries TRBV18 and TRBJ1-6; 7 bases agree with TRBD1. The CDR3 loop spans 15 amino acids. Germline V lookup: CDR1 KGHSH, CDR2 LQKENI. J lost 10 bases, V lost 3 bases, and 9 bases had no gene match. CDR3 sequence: CASSPLDRAKSPLHF. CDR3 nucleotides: TGTGCCAGCTCACCCTTAGACAGGGCAAAGTCACCCCTCCACTTT.

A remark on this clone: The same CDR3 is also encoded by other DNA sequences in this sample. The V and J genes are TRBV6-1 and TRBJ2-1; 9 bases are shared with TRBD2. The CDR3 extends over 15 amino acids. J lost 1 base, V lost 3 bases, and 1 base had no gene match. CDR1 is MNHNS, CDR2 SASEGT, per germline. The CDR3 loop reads CASSEAGGSYNEQFF. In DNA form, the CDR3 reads TGTGCCAGCAGTGAGGCGGGGGGGTCCTACAATGAGCAGTTCTTC.

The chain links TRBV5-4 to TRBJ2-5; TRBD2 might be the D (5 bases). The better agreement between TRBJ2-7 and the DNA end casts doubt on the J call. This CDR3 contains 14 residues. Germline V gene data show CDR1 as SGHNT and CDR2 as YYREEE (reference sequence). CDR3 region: CASSSPSGTYEQYF. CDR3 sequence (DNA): TGTGCCAGCAGCTCCCCGAGCGGAACCTACGAGCAGTACTTC.

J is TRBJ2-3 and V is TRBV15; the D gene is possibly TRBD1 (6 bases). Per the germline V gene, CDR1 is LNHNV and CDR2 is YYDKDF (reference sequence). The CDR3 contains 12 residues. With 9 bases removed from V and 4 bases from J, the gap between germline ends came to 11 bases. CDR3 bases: TGTGCCACACAGGGTCCCTCAGATACGCAGTATTTT. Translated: CATQGPSDTQYF. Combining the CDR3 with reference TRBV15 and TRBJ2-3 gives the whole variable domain DAMVIQNPRYQVTQFGKPVTLSCSQTLNHNVMYWYQQKSSQAPKLLFHYYDKDFNNEADTPDNFQSRRPNTSFCFLDIRSPGLGDTAMYLCATQGPSDTQYFGPGTRLTVL.

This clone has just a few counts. The CDR3 nucleotides are TGTGCCAGCTCACTAACAGGCCCTGTGGATAGCAATCAGCCCCAGCATTTT. Translating gives CASSLTGPVDSNQPQHF. V is TRBV18 and J is TRBJ1-5; D perhaps matches TRBD1 (5 bases). Germline CDR1 reads KGHSH; CDR2 reads LQKENI. CDR3 size: 17 residues. Between the trimmed V and J ends, which lost 4 bases and 0 bases, there was a span of 16 bases.

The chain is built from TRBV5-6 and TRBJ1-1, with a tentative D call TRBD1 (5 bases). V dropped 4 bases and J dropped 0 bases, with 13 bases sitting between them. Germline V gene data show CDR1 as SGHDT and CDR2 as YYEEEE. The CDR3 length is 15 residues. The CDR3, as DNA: TGTGCCAGCAGCGATCCCCGACAGTTGAACACTGAAGCTTTCTTT. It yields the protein CASSDPRQLNTEAFF.

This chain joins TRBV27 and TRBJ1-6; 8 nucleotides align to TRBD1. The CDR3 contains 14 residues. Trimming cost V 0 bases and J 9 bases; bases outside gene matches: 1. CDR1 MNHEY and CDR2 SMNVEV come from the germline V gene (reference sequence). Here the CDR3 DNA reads TGTGCCAGCAGTTTATCGACAGGGGTTTCACCCCTCCACTTT. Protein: CASSLSTGVSPLHF.

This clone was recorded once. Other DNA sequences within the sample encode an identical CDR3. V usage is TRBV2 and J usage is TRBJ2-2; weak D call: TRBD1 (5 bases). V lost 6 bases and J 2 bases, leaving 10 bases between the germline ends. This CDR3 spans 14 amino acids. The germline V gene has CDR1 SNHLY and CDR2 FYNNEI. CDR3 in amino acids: CASRGRVNTGELFF. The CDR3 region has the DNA TGTGCCAGCAGAGGCAGGGTCAACACCGGGGAGCTGTTTTTT.

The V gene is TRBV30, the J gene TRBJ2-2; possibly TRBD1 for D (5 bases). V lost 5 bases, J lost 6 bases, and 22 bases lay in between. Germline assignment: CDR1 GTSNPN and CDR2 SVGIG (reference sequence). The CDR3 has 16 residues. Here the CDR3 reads CAWAAWAGSGSGELFF. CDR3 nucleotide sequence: TGTGCCTGGGCCGCATGGGCAGGGTCTGGGTCCGGGGAGCTGTTTTTT.

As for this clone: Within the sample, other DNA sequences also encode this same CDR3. The CDR3 region is CASSLVGGANTGELFF. The DNA of the CDR3 is TGTGCCAGCAGCTTAGTTGGCGGGGCGAACACCGGGGAGCTGTTTTTT. V usage is TRBV7-2 and J usage is TRBJ2-2, with D possibly matching TRBD2 (6 bases). CDR3 size: 16 residues. Per germline, CDR1 SGHTA and CDR2 FQGNSA. V was shortened by 1 base and J by 0 bases, with 9 bases between the two germline ends.

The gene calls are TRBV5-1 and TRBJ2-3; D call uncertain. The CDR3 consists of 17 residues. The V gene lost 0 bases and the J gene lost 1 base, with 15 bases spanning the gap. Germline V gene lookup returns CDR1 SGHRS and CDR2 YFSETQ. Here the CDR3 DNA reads TGCGCCAGCAGCTTGGCCGAAGCAATCTTGGGCACAGATACGCAGTATTTT. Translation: CASSLAEAILGTDTQYF.

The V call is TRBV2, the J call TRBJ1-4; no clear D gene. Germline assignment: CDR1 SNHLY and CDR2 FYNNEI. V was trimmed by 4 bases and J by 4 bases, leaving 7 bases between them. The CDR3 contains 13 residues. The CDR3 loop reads CASSVRSNEKLFF. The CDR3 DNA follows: TGTGCCAGCAGTGTGAGGAGTAATGAAAAACTGTTTTTT.